Presented here are 5 T cell receptor beta chains from one specimen sequenced in a study of CD8 T cells in Susac syndrome. Reverse transcription of roughly 0.45 to 1 ug RNA was performed with random hexamers. TCRdb analysed the immunoSEQ multiplex PCR reads with MiXCR anew, one entry per CDR3 protein. The sample records some 200,000 distinct CDR3 sequences, 90% to 97% being singletons. Material: CD4+ T cells from PBMCs. These receptors originate from a human donor with Susac syndrome.

The rearrangement links TRBV12-3 or TRBV12-4 to TRBJ1-4; D possibly corresponds to TRBD1 (6 bases). CDR3 length: 16 residues. V lost 4 bases, J lost 4 bases, and 16 bases lay in between. The CDR3 loop reads CASSSPLGQINEKLFF. The CDR3 nucleotides are TGTGCCAGCAGTTCTCCCCTGGGACAAATTAATGAAAAACTGTTTTTT.

The J gene is TRBJ2-6, the V gene TRBV30; D possibly uses TRBD1 or TRBD2 (5 bases each). This CDR3 region has 16 residues. V was clipped by 5 bases and J by 0 bases, with 14 bases between them. Looked up from germline, CDR1 is GTSNPN and CDR2 is SVGIG (reference sequence). CDR3 sequence (DNA): TGTGCCTGGCAGGGACCCCCCCTCTCTGGGGCCAACGTCCTGACTTTC. Its protein is CAWQGPPLSGANVLTF.

This chain links TRBV20-1 with TRBJ1-5; D remains unclear. Germline values: CDR1 DFQATT, CDR2 SNEGSKA (reference sequence). V dropped 3 bases and J dropped 9 bases, with 18 bases sitting between them. CDR3 size: 14 residues. DNA for the CDR3: TGCAGTGCTAGGTCCGATGGCGGCTTACGGCCCCAGCATTTT. This gives the protein CSARSDGGLRPQHF.

V is TRBV7-3 and J is TRBJ2-5; 9 nucleotides agree with TRBD2. The germline CDR1 and CDR2 sequences are SGHTA and FQGTGA. CDR3 length equals 15 residues. V was clipped by 2 bases and J by 9 bases; unmatched bases: 10. The CDR3 nucleotides read TGTGCCAGCAGCTTAGTGGGCGGGGGGGACACCCCCCAGTACTTC. Its translation: CASSLVGGGDTPQYF.

In DNA, the CDR3 is TGTGCCAGCAGCCAAGGACTAGTCGAGGGGGAGCTGTTTTTT. Encoded protein: CASSQGLVEGELFF. The V gene is TRBV7-3, the J gene TRBJ2-2; 7 nucleotides align to TRBD2. The J segment lost 8 bases and the V segment lost 5 bases, leaving 8 bases of the junction unmatched. From germline, CDR1 is SGHTA and CDR2 FQGTGA. The CDR3 is 14 residues long.